Below are 22 T cell receptor beta chains sequenced from a single sample in a study of T-cell reconstitution after alpha-beta-depleted transplantation in children. Molecular barcoding with unique molecular identifiers was used for the TCRbeta library. MiXCR, applied by TCRdb to the PCR reads, yields one record per CDR3 protein. Of approximately 490,000 distinct CDR3 sequences detected, approximately 10% appear once; the ten largest clones hold 2% to 2.5%. The sequenced sample was PBMCs, obtained before TCRalphabeta/CD19-depleted stem cell transplant. Receptor source: a child aged 2-15 years with inherited bone marrow failure, due to receive a stem cell transplant.

This clonotype was seen many times. This sequence joins TRBV20-1 and TRBJ2-7, with 10 nucleotides matching TRBD2. The CDR3 is 14 residues long. V lost 3 bases and J lost 5; bases outside the gene matches: 7. Germline values: CDR1 DFQATT, CDR2 SNEGSKA (reference sequence). The CDR3 DNA reads as TGCAGTGCTAGTAGAGCGGGAGGGCGGAACGAGCAGTACTTC. Its translation: CSASRAGGRNEQYF.

The gene calls are TRBV12-3 or TRBV12-4 and TRBJ2-1; D possibly uses TRBD1 or TRBD2 (5 bases each). The CDR3 totals 15 residues. V shed 6 bases and J shed 7 bases, with 19 bases lying between them. The CDR3 coding sequence is TGTGCCAGCAGCCGGGACGGATCCCCCACAAATGAGCAGTTCTTC. Amino acids: CASSRDGSPTNEQFF.

The J gene is TRBJ2-7, the V gene TRBV7-2, with D perhaps matching TRBD2 (7 bases). CDR3 length: 11 amino acids. V was pared by 4 bases and J by 12 bases, with 13 bases between. Germline V gives CDR1 SGHTA, CDR2 FQGNSA. The CDR3 nucleotides are TGTGCCAGCAGCTACGAGGGGGGGGTGTACTTC. It specifies CASSYEGGVYF.

This clonotype was seen ten or more times. The chain employs TRBV20-1 and TRBJ1-3; D gene uncertain. CDR3 length: 13 residues. Looked up from germline, CDR1 is DFQATT and CDR2 is SNEGSKA (reference sequence). V was pared by 5 bases and J by 0 bases, with 8 bases between. For the CDR3, the DNA is TGCAGTGCTCTGGAATACTCTGGAAACACCATATATTTT. This translates into CSALEYSGNTIYF.

This clonotype occurred many times. V is TRBV21-1 and J is TRBJ2-2; the table gives TRBD2 as D, unverified against the DNA. TRBV21-1 is a listed pseudogene. CDR3 length equals 15 residues. CDR3 loop: CASSKSVASTGELFF. As DNA, the CDR3 is TGTGCCAGCAGCAAGTCGGTAGCGTCGACCGGGGAGCTGTTTTTT.

The V gene is TRBV7-2, the J gene TRBJ2-5; 7 bases map to TRBD2. CDR1 and CDR2 from the germline V gene are SGHTA and FQGNSA. The CDR3 extends over 17 amino acids. V was clipped by 8 bases and J by 4 bases; unmatched bases: 19. DNA for the CDR3: TGTGCCAGCGCAATACTTCATGGGGCGGGAGCTCGAGAGACCCAGTACTTC. Protein sequence: CASAILHGAGARETQYF.

Many counts were recorded for this clonotype. The V gene is TRBV29-1, the J gene TRBJ2-3; D unresolved. Trimming cost V 0 bases and J 5 bases, with 9 bases left between them. CDR3 size: 13 residues. The V gene's germline CDR1 is SQVTM and CDR2 ANQGSEA. In DNA form, the CDR3 reads TGCAGCGTTGAAGATCCGGCGGTAGATACGCAGTATTTT. Translating gives CSVEDPAVDTQYF.

Of note for this clonotype: A much larger clone sits a single nucleotide away, making a read error possible. V and J are TRBV15 and TRBJ2-7, with a tentative D call TRBD1 (5 bases). From germline, CDR1 is LNHNV and CDR2 YYDKDF (reference sequence). This CDR3 is 14 amino acids long. V shed 3 bases and J shed 4 bases, with 13 bases lying between them. CDR3 nucleotide sequence: TGTGCCACCAGCAGGCCCGAGAAGGGGTACGAGCAGTACTTC. Its translation: CATSRPEKGYEQYF.

In its sample, this clonotype was seen many times. The V and J genes are TRBV7-2 and TRBJ2-7, with D hard to call. Trimming removed 8 bases from V and 7 bases from J, with 18 bases in between. This CDR3 is 13 amino acids long. The germline V gene has CDR1 SGHTA and CDR2 FQGNSA. CDR3 residues: CASAMASLREQYF. As DNA, the CDR3 is TGTGCCAGCGCCATGGCCAGTTTGAGAGAGCAGTACTTC.

This clonotype has ten or more counts. This sequence joins TRBV5-1 and TRBJ2-7; 8 nucleotides agree with TRBD2. The germline V gene has CDR1 SGHRS and CDR2 YFSETQ. CDR3 length: 15 amino acids. The junction had 13 bases not matched to a gene; V was cut back by 4 bases and J by 7 bases. The DNA for the CDR3 is TGCGCCAGCAGCCACCTCCCGGGAGGGGAGAGAGAGCAGTACTTC. Translating gives CASSHLPGGEREQYF.

This clonotype was counted ten times or more. The chain uses TRBV11-2 and TRBJ1-3, with no clear D. Trimming shortened V by 5 bases and J by 9 bases, and 17 bases separated the two germline ends. The CDR3 is 14 residues long. Germline CDR1 is SGHAT and CDR2 is FQNNGV. This CDR3 is CASSRTGPRGTIYF. The CDR3 DNA reads as TGTGCCAGCAGCCGTACCGGGCCCCGGGGCACCATATATTTT.

This clonotype turned up a few times. The rearrangement uses TRBV5-1 and TRBJ2-3, with 9 bases aligning to TRBD1. The CDR3 is 17 amino acids. Germline values: CDR1 SGHRS, CDR2 YFSETQ. The V segment lost 0 bases and the J segment 0 bases; nucleotides outside the gene matches: 5. CDR3 residues: CASSLVAGTGSTDTQYF. CDR3 DNA sequence: TGCGCCAGCAGCTTGGTCGCCGGGACAGGGAGCACAGATACGCAGTATTTT.

The sample holds many counts of this clonotype. The genes are TRBV4-1 and TRBJ2-1; tentative D call: TRBD2 (6 bases). The CDR3 runs 14 residues. Germline V gives CDR1 MGHRA, CDR2 YSYEKL. V was shortened by 2 bases and J by 8 bases, with 13 bases between the two germline ends. For the CDR3, the DNA is TGCGCCAGCAGCCAACCGACTAGAGACCATGAGCAGTTCTTC. Translating gives CASSQPTRDHEQFF.

This clonotype has ten or more counts. This sequence joins TRBV6-5 and TRBJ1-5; no definite D call. This CDR3 is built from 13 residues. Trimming took off 8 bases at V and 6 bases at J, with 14 bases between the two ends. CDR1 and CDR2 (germline): MNHEY, SVGAGI. In DNA form, the CDR3 reads TGTGCCAGCGCGCCGGGCCGGAGTCAGCCCCAGCATTTT. Its translation is CASAPGRSQPQHF.

The table lists this clonotype with many counts. The V and J genes are TRBV7-9 and TRBJ1-6; D possibly corresponds to TRBD1 (5 bases). The CDR3 is 12 residues long. The V and J ends lost 7 bases and 8 bases respectively, with 9 bases between them. Germline V gives CDR1 SEHNR, CDR2 FQNEAQ (reference sequence). The CDR3 here is CASTRGDSPLHF. The DNA for the CDR3 is TGTGCCAGCACCCGGGGGGATTCACCCCTCCACTTT. Supplemented by reference TRBV7-9 and TRBJ1-6, the full variable domain reads DTGVSQNPRHKITKRGQNVTFRCDPISEHNRLYWYRQTLGQGPEFLTYFQNEAQLEKSRLLSDRFSAERPKGSFSTLEIQRTEQGDSAMYLCASTRGDSPLHFGNGTRLTVT.

A word on this clonotype: A much larger clone sits a single nucleotide away, making a read error possible. This chain joins TRBV18 and TRBJ2-6, with 7 bases lining up with TRBD1. CDR1 and CDR2 from the germline V gene are KGHSH and LQKENI. CDR3 length equals 19 residues. The junction had 15 bases not matched to a gene; V was cut back by 4 bases and J by 3 bases. The CDR3 DNA reads TGTGCCAGCTCACTAAACGTCCCGGAACAGGGGAATGGGGCCAACGTCCTGACTTTC. It is translated as CASSLNVPEQGNGANVLTF.

For this clonotype: A much larger clone differs from this one at a single base, so this may be a read error. This chain uses TRBV7-9 with TRBJ2-5; no clear D gene. CDR3 length equals 15 residues. Germline lookup yields CDR1 SEHNR and CDR2 FQNEAQ (reference sequence). CDR3 sequence: CASSFLGSLQETQCF. CDR3 coding DNA: TGTGCCAGCAGCTTCCTCGGTAGCCTCCAAGAGACCCAGTGCTTC.

This clonotype has more than one count but fewer than ten. The CDR3 loop is CASSQGPRETQYF. CDR3 sequence (DNA): TGTGCCAGCAGCCAAGGGCCTCGAGAGACCCAGTACTTC. The chain employs TRBV7-8 and TRBJ2-5, with D uncertain. This CDR3 region has 13 residues. V was shortened by 5 bases and J by 4 bases, with 11 bases between the two germline ends. Germline CDR1 and CDR2: SGHVS and FQNEAQ.

This clonotype was detected many times. This chain connects TRBV28 to TRBJ2-7; no definite D call. Germline CDR1 reads MDHEN; CDR2 reads SYDVKM. Trimming stripped 4 bases from V and 6 bases from J, with 13 bases between. This CDR3 is built from 13 residues. The CDR3, as DNA: TGTGCCAGCAGTTCCACCCTCATGGTCGAGCAGTACTTC. This codes for CASSSTLMVEQYF. Combining the CDR3 with reference TRBV28 and TRBJ2-7 gives the whole variable domain DVKVTQSSRYLVKRTGEKVFLECVQDMDHENMFWYRQDPGLGLRLIYFSYDVKMKEKGDIPEGYSVSREKKERFSLILESASTNQTSMYLCASSSTLMVEQYFGPGTRLTVT.

This clonotype was observed many times. The J gene is TRBJ2-7, the V gene TRBV5-1, with a tentative D call TRBD1 (6 bases). V was pared by 4 bases and J by 5 bases, with 16 bases between. The CDR3 is 14 amino acids. The germline CDR1 and CDR2 sequences are SGHRS and YFSETQ. This CDR3 reads CASSLDRSYHEQYF. The CDR3 DNA is TGCGCCAGCAGCCTCGACAGGTCGTACCACGAGCAGTACTTC. The complete variable domain, with remaining parts taken from reference TRBV5-1 and TRBJ2-7, reads KAGVTQTPRYLIKTRGQQVTLSCSPISGHRSVSWYQQTPGQGLQFLFEYFSETQRNKGNFPGRFSGRQFSNSRSEMNVSTLELGDSALYLCASSLDRSYHEQYFGPGTRLTVT.

This clonotype came up many times. The chain has TRBV6-2 or TRBV6-3 and TRBJ2-7, with D unclear. There are 13 residues in the CDR3. Germline CDR1 MNHEY, CDR2 SVGEGT. The V and J ends lost 8 bases and 2 bases respectively, with 13 bases between them. The CDR3 DNA reads TGTGCCAGCGCCATGGGTGTTACCTACGAGCAGTACTTC. Protein sequence: CASAMGVTYEQYF.

Only one count was recorded for this clonotype. This sequence may be a read error, since a much larger clone differs from it by one base. The V call is TRBV20-1, the J call TRBJ2-1, with D unresolved. The CDR3 runs to 14 residues. The germline CDR1 and CDR2 sequences are DFQATT and SNEGSKA (reference sequence). CDR3 sequence reads: CSARDLLFYNDQFF. The DNA for the CDR3 is TGCAGTGCTAGAGATCTACTCTTCTACAATGACCAGTTCTTC.